Sequencing of this T cell receptor (beta chain) was carried out in a study of long-term antiretroviral therapy in people with HIV. This clone was counted a few times. Sequencing used immunoSEQ v3.0 at survey level. Method: immunoSEQ multiplex PCR; TCRdb's copy keeps in-frame clones and lacks some. The top ten hold roughly 10% of the sample, which has 20,000 to 25,000 clones, roughly 85% seen once. This CDR3 region has 13 residues. Per the germline V gene, CDR1 is MNHEY and CDR2 is SVGAGI. V gave up 11 bases and J gave up 6 bases, with 16 bases separating them. This receptor was identified in a woman aged 40 to 50 with HIV. The sample in question was unsorted PBMCs, obtained 4.1 years after starting antiretroviral therapy. The V call is TRBV6-5, the J call TRBJ2-2, with D maybe TRBD1 (6 bases). CDR3 nucleotide sequence: TGTGCCTGCCAGGACAGCCCCTCCGGGGAGCTGTTTTTT. Its protein product is CACQDSPSGELFF.